This T cell receptor beta chain is drawn from a study of vaccination and CD4 T cells after COVID-19. The wider study: Overlapping spike peptides served as the stimulus for the cells. These peptides came from SARS-CoV-2 and from the common cold coronaviruses HCoV-NL63, HCoV-OC43 and HCoV-229E. Each control culture was treated with a CEFX pool, an HIV-1 Nef pool, or no peptide.

The Oncomine TCR Beta short-read assay sequenced DNA from cultured CD4+ T cells. After culture, CD4+ T cells served as the source for genomic DNA extraction. A single record per CDR3 protein comes from TCRdb applying MiXCR to the PCR reads. The table shows about 13,000 distinct CDR3 sequences, with 30% to 35% occurring only once. Trimming took off 8 bases at V and 4 bases at J, with 17 bases between the two ends. The CDR3 spans 14 residues. CDR1 LNHDA and CDR2 SQIVND come from the germline V gene (reference sequence). Remarks on this clonotype: What it binds is not known.

Study-wide results and caveats: Median SARS-CoV-2-reactive clonotype numbers went up from roughly 21 to 40, but not significantly.

Treatment here: approximately nine-day PBMC culture with coronavirus spike peptide pools or control peptides (ViraFEST assay). The chain carries TRBV19 and TRBJ2-5; either TRBD1 or TRBD2 may fit D (7 bases each). Material: CD4+ T cells from blood, cultured in vitro. The sequence was collected from a human donor who had recovered from COVID-19. In DNA, the CDR3 is TGTGCCAGTCGCCGACAGGGAGGGGGAGAGACCCAGTACTTC. Protein sequence: CASRRQGGGETQYF.